The rows below give T cell receptor beta chains drawn from one sample of a study of T cells in Graves' hyperthyroidism and ophthalmopathy. Each CDR3 protein gets one entry after TCRdb re-called the multiplex PCR reads with MiXCR. The data show approximately 740,000 distinct CDR3 sequences, 14% seen once. The sequencing sample was made of blood. The receptors stem from a woman under 30 with Graves' hyperthyroidism. Each CDR3 is given without its conserved first and last residue. The order of the fields is J gene, V gene, CDR3 protein.

TRBJ2-6 | TRBV6-5 | ASSYSDTGSSGANVLT
TRBJ2-5 | TRBV12-5 | ASGLPPPTSRETQY
TRBJ1-1 | TRBV10-2 | ASSLTGDYTEAF
TRBJ1-5 | TRBV2 | ASSEVGEWQPQH
TRBJ2-7 | TRBV7-9 | ASSLETSASYEQY
TRBJ1-2 | TRBV6-1 | ASSELDRGYGYT
TRBJ2-3 | TRBV19 | ASSIDAAADTQY
TRBJ1-1 | TRBV2 | ASSERSLPRNTEAF
TRBJ1-1 | TRBV7-9 | ASSQALGVLTEAF
TRBJ2-5 | TRBV24-1 | ATSDFQSEEQETQY
TRBJ1-1 | TRBV29-1 | SVYQEQREAF
TRBJ2-2 | TRBV6-2/TRBV6-3 | ASSYYRGLTGELF
TRBJ1-4 | TRBV18 | ASSPDNNEKLF
TRBJ1-4 | TRBV4-1 | ASSQEPATNEKLF
TRBJ1-4 | TRBV20-1 | SARTGYNEKLF
TRBJ2-7 | TRBV15 | ATGLGGRMGEQY
TRBJ1-1 | TRBV27 | ASSPDRWGMNTEAF
TRBJ2-7 | TRBV3-1 | ASSQVWGHEQY
TRBJ2-7 | TRBV28 | ATRDHEQY
TRBJ2-2 | TRBV7-2 | ATSLQASGELF
TRBJ2-4 | TRBV7-8 | ASSFRRGPKNIQY
TRBJ1-3 | TRBV7-8 | ASSLVSLVTGNTIY
TRBJ2-5 | TRBV2 | ASSEINLDQETQY
TRBJ1-2 | TRBV4-1 | ASSQVGTAVKGYT
TRBJ1-1 | TRBV6-1 | ASRGQGETEAF
TRBJ1-1 | TRBV18 | ASSPDRGGTEAF
TRBJ1-2 | TRBV7-9 | ASSRLPAVRDYGYT
TRBJ2-7 | TRBV7-3 | ASSLTNAGGYEQY
TRBJ2-7 | TRBV7-9 | ASSLDYYEQY
TRBJ1-1 | TRBV7-2 | ASSPFNWGEAF
TRBJ2-1 | TRBV4-3 | ASSQVPAALSYNEQF
TRBJ2-1 | TRBV12-3/TRBV12-4 | ASASGSGYNEQF
TRBJ2-6 | TRBV2 | ASSYTSDRPQFRANVLT
TRBJ2-7 | TRBV27 | ASSLDSGTGSEQY
TRBJ2-7 | TRBV11-2 | ASSLVSGSYEQY
TRBJ2-5 | TRBV2 | ASSDEGPRSY
TRBJ2-1 | TRBV7-6 | ASSSNLAGGSYNEQF
TRBJ1-1 | TRBV20-1 | SGSAGMQLQEAF
TRBJ2-5 | TRBV11-3 | ASSRRYGYQETQY
TRBJ1-5 | TRBV30 | AWSDGGLGNQPQH
TRBJ2-1 | TRBV10-1 | ASSDSAGSSYNEQF